This T cell receptor beta chain was documented in a study of regulatory and conventional T cells in RAG deficiency. Study results and caveats: Other subsets showed around 10-fold reductions, but Treg unique TCR beta sequences fell roughly 96-fold in these patients. Patient subsets had shorter CDR3s; Omenn Treg-Tconv overlap exceeded 90%.

Remarks on this clone: What it binds is unknown.

The CDR3 runs to 14 residues. V lost 2 bases and J lost 0, with 6 bases in between. Looked up from germline, CDR1 is MNHEY and CDR2 is SMNVEV (reference sequence). Only in-frame clones appear in the TCRdb table, and some are missing; sequencing was by immunoSEQ multiplex PCR. The sample lists around 37,000 clones, over 75% occurring once. This sample also appeared in a second study, on regulatory T cells. As that report states: The PCR used 52 TRBV and 13 TRBJ primers.

The rearrangement joins TRBV27 to TRBJ2-3; unclear D gene. The sample comprised CD8+ T cells sorted from blood. The TCR sequence derives from a human donor in good health. CDR3 in DNA: TGTGCCAGCAGTTTACAGGTTAGCACAGATACGCAGTATTTT. The encoded protein is CASSLQVSTDTQYF.